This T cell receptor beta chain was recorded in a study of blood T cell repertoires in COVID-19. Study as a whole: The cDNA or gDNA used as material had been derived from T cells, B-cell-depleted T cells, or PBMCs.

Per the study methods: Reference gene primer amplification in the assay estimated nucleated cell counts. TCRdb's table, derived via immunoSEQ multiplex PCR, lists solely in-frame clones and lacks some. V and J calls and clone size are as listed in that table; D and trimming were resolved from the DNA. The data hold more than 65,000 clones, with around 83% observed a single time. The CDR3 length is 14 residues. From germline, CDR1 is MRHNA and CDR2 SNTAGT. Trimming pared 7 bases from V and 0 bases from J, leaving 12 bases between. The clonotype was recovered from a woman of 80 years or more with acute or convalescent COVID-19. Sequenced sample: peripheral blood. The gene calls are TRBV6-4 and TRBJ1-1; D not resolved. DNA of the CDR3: TGTGCCAGCATGGCCGAACATATGAACACTGAAGCTTTCTTT. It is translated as CASMAEHMNTEAFF.